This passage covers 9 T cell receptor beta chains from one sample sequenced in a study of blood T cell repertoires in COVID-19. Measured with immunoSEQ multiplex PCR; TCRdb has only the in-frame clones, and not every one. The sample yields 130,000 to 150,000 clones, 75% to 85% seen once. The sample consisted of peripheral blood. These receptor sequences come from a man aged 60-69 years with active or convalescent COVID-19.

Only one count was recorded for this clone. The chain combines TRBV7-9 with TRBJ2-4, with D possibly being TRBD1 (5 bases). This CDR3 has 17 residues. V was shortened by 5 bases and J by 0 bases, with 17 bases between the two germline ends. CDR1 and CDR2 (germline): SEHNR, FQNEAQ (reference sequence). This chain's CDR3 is CASSESRRGLAKNIQYF. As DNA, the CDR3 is TGTGCCAGCAGCGAATCACGAAGGGGATTAGCCAAAAACATTCAGTACTTC.

The CDR3 spells CASRGDRTDTQYF. DNA of the CDR3: TGTGCCAGCCGCGGAGACCGCACAGATACGCAGTATTTT. The chain carries TRBV2 and TRBJ2-3; D remains unclear. The CDR3 contains 13 residues. The ends were cut back, 8 bases at V and 1 base at J, with 10 bases in the middle. Germline V gene data show CDR1 as SNHLY and CDR2 as FYNNEI.

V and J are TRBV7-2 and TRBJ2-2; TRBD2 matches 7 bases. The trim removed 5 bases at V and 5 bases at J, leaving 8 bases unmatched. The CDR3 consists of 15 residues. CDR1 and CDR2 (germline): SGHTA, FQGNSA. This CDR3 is CASSRRASGTGELFF. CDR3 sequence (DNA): TGTGCCAGCAGCCGCCGTGCTAGCGGAACCGGGGAGCTGTTTTTT.

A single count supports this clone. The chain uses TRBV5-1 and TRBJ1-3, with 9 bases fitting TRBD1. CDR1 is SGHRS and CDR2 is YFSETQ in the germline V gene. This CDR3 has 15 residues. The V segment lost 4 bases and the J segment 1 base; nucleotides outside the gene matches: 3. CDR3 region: CASSRQGGSGNTIYF. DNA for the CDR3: TGCGCCAGCAGCCGACAGGGGGGTTCTGGAAACACCATATATTTT. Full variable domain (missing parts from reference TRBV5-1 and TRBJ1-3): KAGVTQTPRYLIKTRGQQVTLSCSPISGHRSVSWYQQTPGQGLQFLFEYFSETQRNKGNFPGRFSGRQFSNSRSEMNVSTLELGDSALYLCASSRQGGSGNTIYFGEGSWLTVV.

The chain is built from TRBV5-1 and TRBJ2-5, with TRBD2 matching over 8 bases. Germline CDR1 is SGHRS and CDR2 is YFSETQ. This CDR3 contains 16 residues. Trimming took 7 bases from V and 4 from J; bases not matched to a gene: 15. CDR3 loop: CASGEGGGPPAETQYF. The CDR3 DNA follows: TGCGCCAGCGGGGAGGGCGGGGGGCCCCCCGCAGAGACCCAGTACTTC. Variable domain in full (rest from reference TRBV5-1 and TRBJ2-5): KAGVTQTPRYLIKTRGQQVTLSCSPISGHRSVSWYQQTPGQGLQFLFEYFSETQRNKGNFPGRFSGRQFSNSRSEMNVSTLELGDSALYLCASGEGGGPPAETQYFGPGTRLLVL.

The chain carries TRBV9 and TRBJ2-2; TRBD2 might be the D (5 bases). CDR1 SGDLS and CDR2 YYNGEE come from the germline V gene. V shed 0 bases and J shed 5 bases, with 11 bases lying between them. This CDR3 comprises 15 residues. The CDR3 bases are TGTGCCAGCAGCGTAGGAGGGAGAAGGACCGGGGAGCTGTTTTTT. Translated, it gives CASSVGGRRTGELFF.

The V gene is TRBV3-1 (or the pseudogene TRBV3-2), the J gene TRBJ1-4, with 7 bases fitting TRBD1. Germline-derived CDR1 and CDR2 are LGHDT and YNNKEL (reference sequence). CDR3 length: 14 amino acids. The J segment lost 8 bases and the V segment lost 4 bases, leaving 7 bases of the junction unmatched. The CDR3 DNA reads TGTGCCAGCAGCCCCCAGGGGGTGAGGGAAAAACTGTTTTTT. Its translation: CASSPQGVREKLFF.

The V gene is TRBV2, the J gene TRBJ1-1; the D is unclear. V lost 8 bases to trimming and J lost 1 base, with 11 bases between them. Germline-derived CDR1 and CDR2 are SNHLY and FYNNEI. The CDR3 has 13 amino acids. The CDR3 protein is CASGQDGNTEAFF. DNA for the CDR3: TGTGCCAGCGGTCAGGATGGGAACACTGAAGCTTTCTTT. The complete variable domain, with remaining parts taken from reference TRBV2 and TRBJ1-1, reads EPEVTQTPSHQVTQMGQEVILRCVPISNHLYFYWYRQILGQKVEFLVSFYNNEISEKSEIFDDQFSVERPDGSNFTLKIRSTKLEDSAMYFCASGQDGNTEAFFGQGTRLTVV.

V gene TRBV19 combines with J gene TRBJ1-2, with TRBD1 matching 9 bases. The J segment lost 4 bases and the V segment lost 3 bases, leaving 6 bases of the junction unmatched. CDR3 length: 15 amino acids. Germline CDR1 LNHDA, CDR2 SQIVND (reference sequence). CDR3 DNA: TGTGCCAGTAGTATTGGGACAGGGCTTCTCTATGGCTACACCTTC. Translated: CASSIGTGLLYGYTF. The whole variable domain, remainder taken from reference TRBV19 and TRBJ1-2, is DGGITQSPKYLFRKEGQNVTLSCEQNLNHDAMYWYRQDPGQGLRLIYYSQIVNDFQKGDIAEGYSVSREKKESFPLTVTSAQKNPTAFYLCASSIGTGLLYGYTFGSGTRLTVV.